The present T cell receptor beta chain was sequenced within a study of shared clonotypes between healthy human individuals. Study-level background: The cohort had two women and a few men, ages 18 to 49.

The CDR3 covers 14 residues. Trimming shortened V by 7 bases and J by 5 bases, and 17 bases separated the two germline ends. Germline V gene data show CDR1 as MDHEN and CDR2 as SYDVKM. It was at deep level that the assay was run. Methods used by the authors: Filtering was not the same, since immunoSEQ gave junction-only sequences without quality scores. Produced via immunoSEQ multiplex PCR; TCRdb's table is partial and in-frame only. The V and J calls and the clone size are those of that table, but D and trimming were determined from the DNA. The sample has 400,000 to 500,000 clones; 65% to 80% are singletons. Extraction of genomic DNA in unsorted samples used about 90 million PBMCs.

V and J are TRBV28 and TRBJ2-5; D is uncertain. The sequence was collected from a woman aged 40 to 49 in good health. Some clones in this sample may be carry-over from other donors' samples. The material sequenced was PBMCs. The CDR3 spells CASISAMTWETQYF. In DNA, the CDR3 is TGTGCCAGCATTTCCGCAATGACCTGGGAGACCCAGTACTTC.